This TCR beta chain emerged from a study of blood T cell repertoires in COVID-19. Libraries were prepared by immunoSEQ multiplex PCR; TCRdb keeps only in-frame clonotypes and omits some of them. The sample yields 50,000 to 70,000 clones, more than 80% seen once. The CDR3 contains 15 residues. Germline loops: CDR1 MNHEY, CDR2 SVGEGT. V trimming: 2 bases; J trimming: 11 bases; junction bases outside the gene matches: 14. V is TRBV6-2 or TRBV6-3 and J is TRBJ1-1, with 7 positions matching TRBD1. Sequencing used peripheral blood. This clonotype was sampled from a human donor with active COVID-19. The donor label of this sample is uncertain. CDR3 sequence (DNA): TGTGCCAGCAGTTACCCCGGGACAGCGATGGTTCAGGCTTTCTTT. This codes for CASSYPGTAMVQAFF.